This T cell receptor (beta chain) comes out of a study of T cells expressing NK-cell markers. The wider study: Sorted CD3+CD56-NKG2C+, CD3+CD56+NKG2C- and CD3+CD56+NKG2C+ T cells were the source of the TCR beta repertoires.

The TCR beta cDNA came from 5'RACE template switching with UMIs. From its re-call of the 5' RACE reads, TCRdb lists each CDR3 protein once, without DNA. Its clone listing holds 200,000 to 300,000 distinct CDR3 sequences. CDR1 ENHRY and CDR2 SYGVKD come from the germline V gene. CDR3 length equals 13 residues. Concerning this clonotype itself: Its specificity is unknown.

Overall study findings and caveats: Topping the CD3+CD56-NKG2C+ fraction as well were these clonotypes, in a few donors. Certain NKG2C+ T cell clones were expanded, and their HCMV specificity remained unclear.

This chain links TRBV10-3 with TRBJ1-1; lacking DNA, the TRBD1 call made by TCRdb goes unchecked. The sample consisted of blood T cells: a sorted CD56 or NKG2C T cell subset, CD4+ or CD8+ T cells, or bulk PBMC T cells (not recorded which). The TCR comes from a woman aged 18 to 75 in good health. CDR3 residues: CAIRRQGNTEAFF.